The TCR beta chain described here comes from a study of blood T cell repertoires in COVID-19. Here immunoSEQ multiplex PCR was the method, and the copy in TCRdb shows in-frame clones only, minus some. The data hold over 70,000 clones, with approximately 80% observed a single time. The ends lost 5 bases at V and 2 bases at J; junction bases unmatched: 12. CDR1 is SEHNR and CDR2 is FQNEAQ in the germline V gene (reference sequence). The length of the CDR3 is 17 residues. This clonotype was obtained from a human donor in a cohort sampled during active COVID-19. The chain has TRBV7-9 and TRBJ1-2, with 9 bases aligning to TRBD1. Sequenced: peripheral blood. The CDR3 loop reads CASSLDGTGSLNYGYTF. Written as DNA, the CDR3 is TGTGCCAGCAGCCTAGACGGGACAGGGAGCTTGAACTATGGCTACACCTTC.